Presented here are 9 T cell receptor beta chains from one specimen sequenced in a study of blood T cells in healthy people across ages. The second PCR ran about 6 to 11 cycles with a sample-barcoded 5' primer and J-beta primers. TCRdb re-called the 5' RACE reads through MiXCR, storing one row per CDR3 protein. The data contain 1.5 million or so distinct CDR3 sequences, approximately 43% of them singletons. Sequences were obtained from blood. These TCRs come from a woman between 18 and 30 years old in good health.

The chain couples TRBV28 to TRBJ1-4, with D uncertain. The germline V and J ends were trimmed by 3 bases and 14 bases, with 13 bases remaining between them. The CDR3 is 12 amino acids. Per germline, CDR1 MDHEN and CDR2 SYDVKM. In nucleotides, the CDR3 is TGTGCCAGCAGTTTTAGGCTCCGGGCGCTGTTTTTT. Translation: CASSFRLRALFF.

V is TRBV20-1 and J is TRBJ2-1; 13 nucleotides line up with TRBD2. J lost 4 bases, V lost 1 base, and 1 base had no gene match. This CDR3 contains 15 residues. Germline V gene data show CDR1 as DFQATT and CDR2 as SNEGSKA (reference sequence). Here the CDR3 reads CSARVTSGGYNEQFF. The CDR3 DNA follows: TGCAGTGCTAGAGTGACTAGCGGGGGGTACAATGAGCAGTTCTTC.

This clonotype was counted between two and nine times. The chain employs TRBV29-1 and TRBJ2-5; a weak D match, TRBD1 (5 bases). Germline V gene sequence: CDR1 SQVTM, CDR2 ANQGSEA. V was shortened by 4 bases and J by 1 base, with 10 bases between the two germline ends. This CDR3 has 13 amino acids. CDR3 residues: CSVGQLLQETQYF. DNA for the CDR3: TGCAGCGTTGGACAGCTACTCCAAGAGACCCAGTACTTC.

This rearrangement joins TRBV20-1 to TRBJ2-6, with unresolved D. The CDR3 length is 14 residues. Germline values: CDR1 DFQATT, CDR2 SNEGSKA (reference sequence). V was pared by 5 bases and J by 2 bases, with 10 bases between. CDR3 nucleotides: TGCAGTGCTTCTTTAATGGCTGGGGCCAACGTCCTGACTTTC. Its protein is CSASLMAGANVLTF.

J is TRBJ1-1 and V is TRBV5-1; D perhaps matches TRBD1 (6 bases). Germline CDR1 is SGHRS and CDR2 is YFSETQ. This CDR3 spans 16 amino acids. Trimming took off 0 bases at V and 3 bases at J, with 15 bases between the two ends. The CDR3 region is CASSLEFGGRDTEAFF. The CDR3, as DNA: TGCGCCAGCAGCTTGGAATTTGGGGGGCGCGACACTGAAGCTTTCTTT.

This clonotype appeared a few times. The chain is built from TRBV29-1 and TRBJ1-1, with 9 bases that match TRBD1. The germline gives CDR1 SQVTM, CDR2 ANQGSEA. Germline trimming cut 3 bases from V and 7 bases from J; bases unmatched to any gene: 6. The CDR3 runs 13 residues. The CDR3 loop reads CSVDHRGQGEAFF. In nucleotides, the CDR3 is TGCAGCGTTGACCACAGGGGGCAAGGTGAAGCTTTCTTT. Complete variable domain (other parts from reference TRBV29-1 and TRBJ1-1): SAVISQKPSRDICQRGTSLTIQCQVDSQVTMMFWYRQQPGQSLTLIATANQGSEATYESGFVIDKFPISRPNLTFSTLTVSNMSPEDSSIYLCSVDHRGQGEAFFGQGTRLTVV.

This clonotype was seen more than once but under ten times. The chain recombines TRBV7-2 with TRBJ1-2; TRBD1 matches at 7 bases. CDR1 is SGHTA, CDR2 FQGNSA, per germline. Trimming at V came to 5 bases and at J to 10 bases, leaving 7 bases not matched to a gene. CDR3 length: 12 amino acids. The CDR3: CASSPGTVLYTF. The CDR3 coding sequence is TGTGCCAGCAGCCCAGGGACAGTACTCTACACCTTC.

Concerning this clonotype: Being one base from a much bigger clone, this may be a read error. The chain recombines TRBV4-3 with TRBJ2-3; 7 bases are shared with TRBD1. With 0 bases clipped from V and 6 bases from J, the junction kept 12 bases outside the gene matches. CDR1 and CDR2 from the germline V gene are LGHNA and YSLEER. The CDR3 extends over 17 amino acids. CDR3 sequence (DNA): TGCGCCAGCAGCCAAGAGGGCGGCAGGGGGTCGGGTGATACGCAGTATTTT. It yields the protein CASSQEGGRGSGDTQYF.

The CDR3 loop is CATSSYRGSVNEQYF. The CDR3 DNA is TGTGCCACCAGCAGCTACAGGGGTAGTGTGAACGAGCAGTACTTC. The chain links TRBV15 to TRBJ2-4; 7 positions match TRBD1. The J call may be wrong; the DNA end is better matched by TRBJ2-7. The CDR3 has 15 residues. Germline values: CDR1 LNHNV, CDR2 YYDKDF (reference sequence).